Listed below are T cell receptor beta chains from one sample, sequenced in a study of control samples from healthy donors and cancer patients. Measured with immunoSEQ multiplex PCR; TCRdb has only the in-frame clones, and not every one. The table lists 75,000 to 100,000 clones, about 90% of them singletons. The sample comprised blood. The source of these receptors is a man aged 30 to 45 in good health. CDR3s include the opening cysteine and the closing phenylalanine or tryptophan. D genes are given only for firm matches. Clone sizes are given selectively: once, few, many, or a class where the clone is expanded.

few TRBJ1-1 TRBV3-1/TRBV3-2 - CASSLRDSPGTEAFF TGTGCCAGCAGCCTCCGGGACTCCCCAGGAACTGAAGCTTTCTTT
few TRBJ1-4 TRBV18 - CASSPGLNEKLFF TGTGCCAGCTCACCAGGGCTAAATGAAAAACTGTTTTTT
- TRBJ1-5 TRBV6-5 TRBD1 CASSSGQGDQPQHF TGTGCCAGCAGTTCCGGACAGGGGGATCAGCCCCAGCATTTT
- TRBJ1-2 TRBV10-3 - CAISPSRTDHYGYTF TGTGCCATCAGCCCGAGCCGGACGGACCACTATGGCTACACCTTC
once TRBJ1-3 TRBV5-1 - CASSPRAGNTIYF TGCGCCAGCAGCCCCCGGGCTGGAAACACCATATATTTT
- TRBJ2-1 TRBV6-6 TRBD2 CASSYSGRAYNEQFF TGTGCCAGCAGTTATAGCGGGAGGGCCTACAATGAGCAGTTCTTC
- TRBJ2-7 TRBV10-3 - CAIRGSGIGLYEQYF TGTGCCATCAGGGGGTCAGGGATAGGGCTGTACGAGCAGTACTTC
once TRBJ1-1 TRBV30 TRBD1 CAWSNRDRGRWTEAFF TGTGCCTGGAGTAACCGGGACAGGGGTAGATGGACTGAAGCTTTCTTT
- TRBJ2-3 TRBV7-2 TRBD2 CASSFSGRMDTQYF TGTGCCAGCAGCTTTAGCGGGAGGATGGATACGCAGTATTTT
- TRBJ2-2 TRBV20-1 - CSASAQTNTGELFF TGCAGTGCTAGTGCTCAGACGAACACCGGGGAGCTGTTTTTT
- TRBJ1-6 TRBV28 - CASSLVPSKVTSPLHF TGTGCCAGCAGTTTAGTCCCTTCCAAGGTGACTTCACCCCTCCACTTT
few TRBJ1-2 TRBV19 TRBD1 CASNAPGQGDGYTF TGTGCCAGTAACGCTCCGGGACAGGGTGATGGCTACACCTTC
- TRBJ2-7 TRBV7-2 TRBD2 CASSRTSLSYEQYF TGTGCCAGCAGCCGGACTAGTCTCTCCTACGAGCAGTACTTC
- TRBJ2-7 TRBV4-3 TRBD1 CASSQSTGTGIEQYF TGCGCCAGCAGCCAATCGACCGGGACAGGGATCGAGCAGTACTTC
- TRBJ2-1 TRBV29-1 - CSVASSYNEQFF TGCAGCGTTGCCAGCTCCTACAATGAGCAGTTCTTC
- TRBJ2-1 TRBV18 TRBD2 CASSPPGGGGRTYNEQFF TGTGCCAGCTCACCACCGGGAGGCGGCGGGAGAACCTACAATGAGCAGTTCTTC
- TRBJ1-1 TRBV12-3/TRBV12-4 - CASRGQKNTEAFF TGTGCCAGCCGAGGACAGAAGAACACTGAAGCTTTCTTT
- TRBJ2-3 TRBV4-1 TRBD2 CASSPGLAGGPSSTSTDTQYF TGCGCCAGCAGCCCGGGACTAGCGGGAGGGCCCTCTTCGACTAGCACAGATACGCAGTATTTT
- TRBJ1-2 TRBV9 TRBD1 CASSVVRDRGGSGYTF TGTGCCAGCAGCGTAGTAAGGGACAGGGGAGGTAGCGGCTACACCTTC
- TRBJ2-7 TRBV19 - CASSAGLPYEQYF TGTGCCAGTAGTGCGGGACTGCCCTACGAGCAGTACTTC
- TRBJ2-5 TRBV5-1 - CASSLGGGETQYF TGCGCCAGCAGCCTGGGGGGTGGGGAGACCCAGTACTTC
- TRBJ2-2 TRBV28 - CASSLDRNTGELFF TGTGCCAGCAGTCTTGACAGGAACACCGGGGAGCTGTTTTTT
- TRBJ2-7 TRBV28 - CASGFAYEQYF TGTGCCAGCGGGTTTGCCTACGAGCAGTACTTC
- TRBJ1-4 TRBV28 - CASSLLDSELFF TGTGCCAGCAGTTTATTGGACAGCGAACTGTTTTTT
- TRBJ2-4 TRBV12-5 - CASGSYVGGTGSKNIQYF TGTGCTAGTGGTTCCTATGTGGGGGGGACAGGCAGCAAAAACATTCAGTACTTC
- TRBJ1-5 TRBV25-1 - CASSRSGDHQPQHF TGTGCCAGCAGTCGATCAGGGGATCATCAGCCCCAGCATTTT
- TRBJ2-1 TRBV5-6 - CASSLRQAINEQFF TGTGCCAGCAGCTTGCGCCAGGCCATCAATGAGCAGTTCTTC
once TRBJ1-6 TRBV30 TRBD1 CAWAGTVDNSPLHF TGTGCCTGGGCCGGGACAGTCGATAATTCACCCCTCCACTTT
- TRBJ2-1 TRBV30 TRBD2 CAWSVLAGPYNEQFF TGTGCCTGGAGTGTACTAGCGGGGCCCTACAATGAGCAGTTCTTC
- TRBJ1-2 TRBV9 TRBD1 CATQSGGDGYTF TGTGCCACGCAGTCAGGGGGCGATGGCTACACCTTC